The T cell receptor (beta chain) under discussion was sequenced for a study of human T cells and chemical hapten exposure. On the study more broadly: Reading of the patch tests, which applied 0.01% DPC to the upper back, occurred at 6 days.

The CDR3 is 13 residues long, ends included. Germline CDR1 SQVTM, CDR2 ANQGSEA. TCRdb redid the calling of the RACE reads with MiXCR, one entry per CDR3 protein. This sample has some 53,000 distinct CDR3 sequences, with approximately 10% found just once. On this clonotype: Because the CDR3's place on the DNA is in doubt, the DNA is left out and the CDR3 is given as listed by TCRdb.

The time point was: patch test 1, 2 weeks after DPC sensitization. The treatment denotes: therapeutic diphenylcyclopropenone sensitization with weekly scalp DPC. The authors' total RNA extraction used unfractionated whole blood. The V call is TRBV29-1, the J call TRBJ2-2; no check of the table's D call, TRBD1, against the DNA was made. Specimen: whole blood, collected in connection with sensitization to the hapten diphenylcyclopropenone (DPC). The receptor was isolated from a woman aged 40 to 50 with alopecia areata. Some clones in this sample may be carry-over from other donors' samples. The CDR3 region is CSESGRTPGSCFF.